One and the same sample provided the 9 T cell receptor beta chains below, sequenced in a study of blood T cell repertoires in COVID-19. TCRdb keeps only in-frame clones here, not all; method: immunoSEQ multiplex PCR. Here the sample spans about 200,000 clones, around 90% being singletons. Sequenced sample: peripheral blood. Source of these receptors: a man aged 30-40 years with acute or convalescent COVID-19.

The J gene is TRBJ2-1, the V gene TRBV2, with 7 bases fitting TRBD2. This CDR3 contains 14 residues. The germline V gene encodes CDR1 SNHLY and CDR2 FYNNEI. V shed 6 bases and J 7 bases; nucleotides not matched to a gene: 9. The CDR3 DNA reads TGTGCCAGCAGCGGACTAGATAAGAGGAATGAGCAGTTCTTC. This translates into CASSGLDKRNEQFF.

This clone was seen once. The chain recombines TRBV3-1 (or the pseudogene TRBV3-2) with TRBJ1-1; D remains unclear. The CDR3 contains 13 residues. CDR1 is LGHDT, CDR2 YNNKEL, per germline (reference sequence). The V and J ends lost 0 bases and 3 bases respectively, with 5 bases between them. CDR3 nucleotides: TGTGCCAGCAGCCAAGATCGAGACACTGAAGCTTTCTTT. Encoded protein: CASSQDRDTEAFF.

In this sample, this clone turned up a few times. The chain links TRBV15 to TRBJ1-1; maybe TRBD1 (5 bases). The CDR3 runs 15 residues. Trimming took off 0 bases at V and 6 bases at J, with 14 bases between the two ends. Germline V CDR1 and CDR2: LNHNV, YYDKDF (reference sequence). CDR3 nucleotide sequence: TGTGCCACCAGCAGAGATCTTCAAGGGGCGGCTGAAGCTTTCTTT. Its protein product is CATSRDLQGAAEAFF.

The chain combines TRBV5-1 with TRBJ2-7; 16 bases line up with TRBD2. The V and J ends lost 1 base and 1 base, in that order; junction bases with no gene match: 14. The germline CDR1 and CDR2 sequences are SGHRS and YFSETQ. This CDR3 has 21 residues. The CDR3, as DNA: TGCGCCAGCAGCTTGAGGCCCGGGACTAGCGGGAGGGCCTCCGAGTCCTACGAGCAGTACTTC. Translated: CASSLRPGTSGRASESYEQYF.

The rearrangement joins TRBV29-1 to TRBJ1-2, with D maybe TRBD1 (6 bases). The CDR3 is 13 amino acids. V was trimmed by 6 bases and J by 5 bases, leaving 16 bases between them. Germline V gene data show CDR1 as SQVTM and CDR2 as ANQGSEA. CDR3 sequence (DNA): TGCAGCGTGGGCTTTTCACAGGGTTATGGCTACACCTTC. Protein product: CSVGFSQGYGYTF.

The chain joins TRBV28 to TRBJ1-2; no reliable D call. Germline V lookup: CDR1 MDHEN, CDR2 SYDVKM. The length of the CDR3 is 12 residues. The V gene lost 8 bases and the J gene lost 0 bases, with 7 bases spanning the gap. The DNA of the CDR3 is TGTGCCAGCCAGCGGGCTAACTATGGCTACACCTTC. This codes for CASQRANYGYTF.

The chain has TRBV28 and TRBJ1-2; tentatively, D is TRBD1 (5 bases). The length of the CDR3 is 13 residues. The V and J ends lost 6 bases and 3 bases respectively, with 11 bases between them. Germline V gene lookup returns CDR1 MDHEN and CDR2 SYDVKM. CDR3 residues: CASRQGAYYGYTF. The CDR3 DNA is TGTGCCAGCAGACAAGGGGCTTACTATGGCTACACCTTC.

The V gene is TRBV2, the J gene TRBJ2-7; 8 bases are shared with TRBD2. The CDR3 consists of 16 residues. The germline CDR1 and CDR2 sequences are SNHLY and FYNNEI. V lost 6 bases, J lost 0 bases, and 10 bases stayed unmatched. The CDR3 loop is CASRRSSGIASYEQYF. CDR3 nucleotide sequence: TGTGCCAGCAGACGGAGTAGCGGGATTGCCTCCTACGAGCAGTACTTC. Combining the CDR3 with reference TRBV2 and TRBJ2-7 gives the whole variable domain EPEVTQTPSHQVTQMGQEVILRCVPISNHLYFYWYRQILGQKVEFLVSFYNNEISEKSEIFDDQFSVERPDGSNFTLKIRSTKLEDSAMYFCASRRSSGIASYEQYFGPGTRLTVT.

The chain joins TRBV7-2 to TRBJ2-5, with 12 bases that match TRBD2. Germline V gene data show CDR1 as SGHTA and CDR2 as FQGNSA. CDR3 length: 17 residues. Trimming at V came to 4 bases and at J to 5 bases, leaving 11 bases not matched to a gene. DNA of the CDR3: TGTGCCAGCAGCTCGCCATCAGGACTAGCGGGAAGGGAGACCCAGTACTTC. Protein sequence: CASSSPSGLAGRETQYF.